Below are 3 T cell receptor beta chains sequenced from a single sample in a study of breast tumors, draining lymph nodes, adjacent tissues (dated by TCRdb to the mid-2010s). The library was produced with multiplex PCR. The listed sequencing device is Illumina HiSeq 2000. The raw public data were reprocessed by TCRdb itself: fastp quality trimming at Q25, MiXCR clonotype calling, in-frame beta chains only. Every CDR3 protein is listed once, alongside the most common genes and DNA of its rows. Present in this sample are approximately 130,000 distinct CDR3 sequences, around 20% of which were seen just once. The ten largest clones capture about 2.2% of the sample. The lymph node samples were taken from the axillary draining lymph nodes of breast cancer patients. The sequenced sample consisted of axillary lymph node tissue. These receptors came from a female donor with breast cancer. Some clones in this sample may be carry-over from other donors' samples.

This chain connects TRBV20-1 to TRBJ1-1, with 7 bases aligning to TRBD1. V dropped 3 bases and J dropped 4; count of bases not matched to a gene: 8. Germline values: CDR1 DFQATT, CDR2 SNEGSKA (reference sequence). The CDR3 covers 14 residues. CDR3 protein: CSARPPRGSTEAFF. CDR3 DNA: TGCAGTGCTAGGCCACCCAGGGGGAGCACTGAAGCTTTCTTT.

The chain joins TRBV5-1 to TRBJ2-5; D is possibly TRBD1 (5 bases). CDR3 length: 16 residues. The germline V gene has CDR1 SGHRS and CDR2 YFSETQ. Trimming took off 4 bases at V and 5 bases at J, with 21 bases between the two ends. CDR3 nucleotides: TGCGCCAGCAGCCCGAGAGAACAGGCGCTCGGGGAGACCCAGTACTTC. Translated, it gives CASSPREQALGETQYF.

The sample holds a few counts of this clonotype. The rearrangement joins TRBV28 to TRBJ2-1; TRBD1 is a possible D gene (8 bases). This CDR3 comprises 17 residues. Germline-derived CDR1 and CDR2 are MDHEN and SYDVKM. With 5 bases removed from V and 10 bases from J, the gap between germline ends came to 27 bases. The chain's CDR3 is CASSIPGGPGEGREQFF. CDR3 nucleotides: TGTGCCAGCAGTATCCCAGGGGGCCCGGGGGAGGGCAGGGAGCAGTTCTTC.